These 6 T cell receptor beta chains originate from one sample sequenced in a study of T cells in Graves' hyperthyroidism and ophthalmopathy. Using RNA transcripts as the source, TCR beta CDR3 regions were amplified. The TCR CDR3 was amplified in a first-round RT-PCR using the HTBI primer set. TCRdb re-called the multiplex PCR reads through MiXCR, storing one row per CDR3 protein. The sample has 550,000 to 700,000 distinct CDR3 sequences; around 46% are singletons. The sequencing input was peripheral blood or thyroid tissue (not recorded which). The receptor set was obtained from an adult woman with Graves' disease, either hyperthyroidism or ophthalmopathy (not recorded which).

The chain combines TRBV24-1 with TRBJ1-2, with TRBD1 matching over 8 bases. V shed 3 bases and J 2 bases; nucleotides not matched to a gene: 1. Germline CDR1 and CDR2: KGHDR and SFDVKD. This CDR3 is built from 14 residues. CDR3 loop: CATSDRQGNYGYTF. The CDR3 DNA follows: TGTGCCACCAGTGATAGACAGGGGAACTATGGCTACACCTTC.

V and J are TRBV6-6 and TRBJ1-1, with 12 bases fitting TRBD1. CDR1 is MNHNY, CDR2 SVGAGI, per germline (reference sequence). V trimming: 6 bases; J trimming: 4 bases; junction bases outside the gene matches: 15. This CDR3 contains 18 residues. CDR3 in amino acids: CASSPIPGQGAQGTEAFF. In DNA, the CDR3 is TGTGCCAGCAGCCCGATCCCGGGACAGGGGGCGCAGGGCACTGAAGCTTTCTTT.

This clonotype was found once. The chain uses TRBV29-1 and TRBJ1-1; no definite D call. CDR3 length: 13 residues. Germline assignment: CDR1 SQVTM and CDR2 ANQGSEA. Deletions cut 4 bases from V and 1 base from J, with 10 bases between. The CDR3 sequence is CSVVRQTNTEAFF. The CDR3 coding sequence is TGCAGCGTTGTAAGACAAACGAACACTGAAGCTTTCTTT.

To note about this clonotype: At one boundary the junction diverges from the germline segment, which might be a read error. The CDR3 bases are TGTGCCAGCAGCGTAGGGATGGACAGGGTCTCAGGAAACACCATATATTTT. Translating it yields CASSVGMDRVSGNTIYF. The rearrangement joins TRBV4-1 to TRBJ1-3; 8 bases are a match to TRBD1. CDR3 size: 17 residues. The V gene's germline CDR1 is MGHRA and CDR2 YSYEKL.

This clonotype was detected ten times or more. The V call is TRBV10-3, the J call TRBJ2-7, with TRBD2 matching 15 bases. CDR3 length: 13 amino acids. The J segment lost 12 bases and the V segment lost 3 bases, leaving 3 bases of the junction unmatched. Germline lookup yields CDR1 ENHRY and CDR2 SYGVKD. CDR3 in amino acids: CAISDGLAGGLYF. The CDR3 DNA follows: TGTGCCATCAGTGATGGACTAGCGGGAGGGTTGTACTTC.

The gene calls are TRBV20-1 and TRBJ1-1, with 7 bases fitting TRBD1. Germline values: CDR1 DFQATT, CDR2 SNEGSKA (reference sequence). The CDR3 sequence is 16 residues long. V was clipped by 3 bases and J by 4 bases; unmatched bases: 14. The CDR3 region is CSASYSEGAGVTEAFF. The CDR3 DNA sequence: TGCAGTGCTAGTTACAGCGAGGGGGCTGGTGTCACTGAAGCTTTCTTT.